These T cell receptor beta chains were read from a single sample in a study of T cells in Graves' hyperthyroidism and ophthalmopathy. TCRdb recomputed calls from the multiplex PCR reads with MiXCR, one row per CDR3 protein. The sample lists 200,000 or so distinct CDR3 sequences; approximately 16% were seen once. The material sequenced was blood. These receptors were collected from a woman between 50 and 59 years old with Graves' hyperthyroidism. CDR3s include the opening cysteine and the closing phenylalanine or tryptophan. Fields, in order: V gene, J gene, D gene, clone size, CDR3 protein, CDR3 DNA. D genes are given only for firm matches. The size entry is marked missing in some rows and otherwise reads once, few, many or a size class.

TRBV7-9	TRBJ2-1	-	few	CASSHRTVGDEQFF	TGTGCCAGCAGCCACCGGACTGTAGGCGATGAGCAGTTCTTC
TRBV5-5	TRBJ2-6	-	-	CASSLAVAGANVLTF	TGTGCCAGCAGCTTGGCGGTGGCCGGGGCCAACGTCCTGACTTTC
TRBV30	TRBJ1-2	TRBD1	few	CAWRWDRDGYTF	TGTGCCTGGAGATGGGACAGAGATGGCTACACCTTC
TRBV3-1	TRBJ2-7	-	many	CASSQGDRAEQYF	TGTGCCAGCAGCCAAGGCGATAGGGCCGAGCAGTACTTC
TRBV6-1	TRBJ1-2	-	few	CASCIVSGPSFSNYGYTF	TGTGCCAGCTGTATAGTCAGCGGACCCTCCTTTTCTAACTATGGCTACACCTTC
TRBV27	TRBJ2-7	-	few	CASSSGPFRNEQYF	TGTGCCAGCAGTTCCGGGCCCTTTCGGAACGAGCAGTACTTC
TRBV20-1	TRBJ1-2	TRBD1	few	CSATHGAGTEIYYGYTF	TGCAGTGCCACGCACGGAGCCGGGACAGAAATTTACTATGGCTACACCTTC
TRBV7-9	TRBJ1-4	TRBD1	many	CASSDWTGGLGEKLFF	TGTGCCAGCAGCGATTGGACAGGGGGGCTCGGGGAAAAACTGTTTTTT
TRBV5-6	TRBJ1-1	-	-	CASSLHRGTNTEAFF	TGTGCCAGCAGCTTGCATCGGGGGACGAACACTGAAGCTTTCTTT
TRBV20-1	TRBJ2-5	TRBD1	many	CSARTGWETQYF	TGCAGTGCTAGGACAGGGTGGGAGACCCAGTACTTC
TRBV19	TRBJ2-1	TRBD2	-	CASSIGSSGVDEQFF	TGTGCCAGTAGTATAGGGTCTAGCGGGGTAGATGAGCAGTTCTTC
TRBV7-8	TRBJ2-7	TRBD1	many	CASSVRTGKENEQYF	TGTGCCAGCAGCGTTAGGACAGGGAAAGAGAACGAGCAGTACTTC
TRBV12-3/TRBV12-4	TRBJ1-6	-	few	CASSDNSPLHF	TGTGCCAGCAGCGACAATTCACCCCTCCACTTT
TRBV4-2	TRBJ2-5	TRBD2	-	CASSQSASGNQETQYF	TGTGCCAGCAGCCAAAGTGCTAGCGGGAATCAAGAGACCCAGTACTTC
TRBV11-1	TRBJ1-2	-	many	CASSLEGVSGYTF	TGTGCCAGCAGCTTAGAAGGGGTGTCTGGCTACACCTTC
TRBV6-1	TRBJ2-1	TRBD2	many	CASSFSGSYNEQFF	TGTGCCAGCAGTTTCAGCGGGAGCTACAATGAGCAGTTCTTC
TRBV7-8	TRBJ1-5	TRBD1	-	CASSLYYRGYQPQHF	TGTGCCAGCAGCTTGTATTACAGGGGTTATCAGCCCCAGCATTTT
TRBV20-1	TRBJ1-1	-	many	CSARTTANTEAFF	TGCAGTGCTAGAACGACAGCTAACACTGAAGCTTTCTTT
TRBV6-1	TRBJ1-2	TRBD1	-	CASSGSAGTGNYGYTF	TGTGCCAGCAGTGGTTCTGCCGGGACAGGAAACTATGGCTACACCTTC
TRBV7-3	TRBJ2-5	-	many	CASSPGSAETQYF	TGTGCCAGCAGCCCCGGGAGTGCCGAGACCCAGTACTTC
TRBV6-1	TRBJ2-5	-	-	CATRADPGRQETQYF	TGTGCCACCCGAGCGGACCCAGGGCGCCAAGAGACCCAGTACTTC
TRBV24-1	TRBJ1-1	-	many	CATSDNREMNTEAFF	TGTGCCACCAGTGACAATAGAGAGATGAACACTGAAGCTTTCTTT
TRBV13	TRBJ1-5	-	-	CASSHGGAQPQHF	TGTGCCAGCAGCCACGGGGGGGCCCAGCCCCAGCATTTT
TRBV4-2	TRBJ2-7	-	-	CASSHLSGSSYEQYF	TGTGCCAGCAGCCATCTGTCCGGGAGTTCGTACGAGCAGTACTTC
TRBV6-1	TRBJ2-7	TRBD2	-	CASRSTSGAYEQYF	TGTGCCAGCAGGTCGACTAGCGGTGCCTACGAGCAGTACTTC
TRBV2	TRBJ2-3	-	many	CASRDGRHSTDTQYF	TGTGCCAGCAGGGATGGACGGCATAGCACAGATACGCAGTATTTT
TRBV3-1	TRBJ1-1	-	many	CASSLQAPNTEAFF	TGTGCCAGCAGCCTACAGGCACCGAACACTGAAGCTTTCTTT
TRBV3-1	TRBJ2-1	-	-	CASSRLGSFSYNEQFF	TGTGCCAGCAGCCGCCTCGGGAGCTTTTCCTACAATGAGCAGTTCTTC
TRBV24-1	TRBJ1-4	TRBD1	many	CATSDSGQGFEKLFF	TGTGCCACCAGTGATTCGGGACAGGGATTCGAAAAACTGTTTTTT
TRBV6-1	TRBJ1-5	TRBD1	few	CASKFTGEDQPQHF	TGTGCCAGCAAATTTACAGGGGAGGATCAGCCCCAGCATTTT
TRBV5-6	TRBJ2-5	TRBD2	few	CASSLSTSAETQYF	TGTGCCAGCAGCTTGTCAACTAGCGCGGAGACCCAGTACTTC
TRBV9	TRBJ1-6	-	few	CASSVAADGSPLHF	TGTGCCAGCAGCGTAGCGGCTGACGGTTCACCCCTCCACTTT
TRBV12-5	TRBJ2-3	-	many	CASGWASRGTDTQYF	TGTGCTAGTGGTTGGGCCTCTCGGGGCACAGATACGCAGTATTTT
TRBV11-2	TRBJ2-1	TRBD2	many	CASRPSSGSKDEQFF	TGTGCCAGCAGACCATCTAGCGGGAGTAAGGATGAGCAGTTCTTC
TRBV2	TRBJ1-4	TRBD1	-	CAIPDRGRTNEKLFF	TGTGCCATCCCGGACAGGGGGCGAACTAATGAAAAACTGTTTTTT
TRBV2	TRBJ1-5	-	many	CASSARAHSNQPQHF	TGTGCCAGCAGTGCAAGGGCTCATAGCAATCAGCCCCAGCATTTT
TRBV6-5	TRBJ1-1	TRBD1	-	CASSYYPPSWTGNTEAFF	TGTGCCAGCAGTTACTACCCGCCCTCCTGGACAGGGAACACTGAAGCTTTCTTT
TRBV10-3	TRBJ1-2	TRBD1	-	CAISERQGIDGYTF	TGTGCCATCAGTGAGCGACAGGGTATCGATGGCTACACCTTC
TRBV5-5	TRBJ1-1	TRBD1	many	CASSLLTGISTEAFF	TGTGCCAGCAGCTTATTGACAGGGATCAGCACTGAAGCTTTCTTT
TRBV4-2	TRBJ2-1	-	many	CASSQVHSRGRNEQFF	TGTGCCAGCAGCCAAGTCCATTCTAGAGGGCGCAATGAGCAGTTCTTC
TRBV5-1	TRBJ2-5	-	few	CASSLGAGGRQETQYF	TGCGCCAGCAGCTTGGGGGCAGGGGGGCGGCAAGAGACCCAGTACTTC
TRBV5-1	TRBJ1-2	-	many	CASSLVGSFYGYTF	TGCGCCAGCAGCCTCGTCGGAAGCTTCTATGGCTACACCTTC
TRBV6-9	TRBJ2-2	-	few	CASSLFGGRTGELFF	TGTGCCAGCAGTTTATTTGGGGGTCGCACCGGGGAGCTGTTTTTT
TRBV7-3	TRBJ2-1	-	-	CASSPKYPGTHHYNEQFF	TGTGCCAGCAGCCCGAAATATCCAGGGACTCACCACTACAATGAGCAGTTCTTC
TRBV18	TRBJ1-1	-	-	CASSPITAMNTEAFF	TGTGCCAGCTCACCGATAACAGCGATGAACACTGAAGCTTTCTTT
TRBV7-3	TRBJ2-1	TRBD2	many	CASSELAGAYNEQFF	TGTGCCAGCAGCGAACTAGCGGGAGCCTACAATGAGCAGTTCTTC
TRBV11-2	TRBJ1-2	TRBD1	many	CASSSGQVPAWGYTF	TGTGCCAGCAGCTCGGGACAGGTCCCAGCCTGGGGCTACACCTTC
TRBV4-1	TRBJ1-6	-	-	CASGQELGNSPLHF	TGCGCCAGCGGCCAAGAGCTGGGAAATTCACCCCTCCACTTT
TRBV20-1	TRBJ2-1	TRBD2	-	CSAIRTSGRFNEQFF	TGCAGTGCCATCAGGACTAGCGGGAGATTCAATGAGCAGTTCTTC
TRBV30	TRBJ1-4	-	few	CAWRQGGEKLFF	TGTGCCTGGAGACAGGGAGGAGAAAAACTGTTTTTT
TRBV7-3	TRBJ1-1	-	many	CASSPRGGRGPFF	TGTGCCAGCAGCCCCCGGGGGGGGCGAGGGCCTTTCTTT
TRBV27	TRBJ1-6	TRBD1	-	CASSRTGGMSPLHF	TGTGCCAGCAGCCGTACAGGGGGGATGTCACCCCTCCACTTT
TRBV4-1	TRBJ1-2	TRBD1	few	CASSQDPPDRGLYGYTF	TGCGCCAGCAGCCAAGATCCCCCGGACAGGGGGCTCTATGGCTACACCTTC
TRBV20-1	TRBJ1-1	-	many	CSAKSGTEVGTEAFF	TGCAGTGCTAAATCCGGGACGGAGGTAGGGACTGAAGCTTTCTTT
TRBV11-1	TRBJ2-7	-	many	CASSLAGQAAEQYF	TGTGCCAGCAGCTTAGCTGGGCAAGCTGCCGAGCAGTACTTC
TRBV19	TRBJ1-1	-	-	CASSPGQFNTEAFF	TGTGCCAGTAGCCCAGGACAGTTCAACACTGAAGCTTTCTTT